The 15 T cell receptor beta chains given below trace back to one sample, sequenced in a study of blood T cell repertoires in COVID-19 (dated by TCRdb to 2020 to 2021). Library preparation was by the immunoSEQ multiplex PCR assay. As stored in TCRdb, this immuneACCESS dataset retains in-frame rearrangements with V and J assigned. A fraction of the clones does not appear; measured against another copy, unresolved V genes explain less than half of the discrepancy, and the remainder lacks a known reason. This sample holds 200,000 to 300,000 clones; over 75% were observed only once. 5.1% of the sample lies in the top ten. Specimen: peripheral blood. These receptors were taken from a man aged 45-60 years with COVID-19, enrolled during active disease.

The V and J genes are TRBV5-6 and TRBJ1-5; D uncertain. The length of the CDR3 is 16 residues. The germline CDR1 and CDR2 sequences are SGHDT and YYEEEE. V was trimmed by 0 bases and J by 0 bases, leaving 10 bases between them. CDR3 bases: TGTGCCAGCAGCTTGGGCGGTCGGTTTAGCAATCAGCCCCAGCATTTT. Translation: CASSLGGRFSNQPQHF.

V usage is TRBV27 and J usage is TRBJ2-1, with TRBD1 matching 10 bases. There are 15 residues in the CDR3. J lost 9 bases, V lost 5 bases, and 10 bases had no gene match. The germline CDR1 and CDR2 sequences are MNHEY and SMNVEV (reference sequence). CDR3 coding DNA: TGTGCCAGCAGTCCGCCGGGACAGGGGATTCGTGAGCAGTTCTTC. It is translated as CASSPPGQGIREQFF.

This chain connects TRBV10-3 to TRBJ2-5, with 10 positions matching TRBD1. V lost 10 bases and J lost 5; bases outside the gene matches: 10. The CDR3 sequence is 14 residues long. In germline, CDR1 is ENHRY, CDR2 SYGVKD. The CDR3 region is CASAGTGVQETQYF. The CDR3 DNA follows: TGTGCCAGCGCCGGGACAGGGGTTCAGGAGACCCAGTACTTC.

J is TRBJ2-1 and V is TRBV29-1; the match to TRBD2 covers 8 bases. Germline CDR1 SQVTM, CDR2 ANQGSEA. This CDR3 has 17 residues. V trimming: 0 bases; J trimming: 2 bases; junction bases outside the gene matches: 9. The CDR3 region has the DNA TGCAGCGTTGAAGATCTTCGGGGGGGGAAGGCCTACAATGAGCAGTTCTTC. It codes for CSVEDLRGGKAYNEQFF.

This clone showed up just once. The chain uses TRBV5-1 and TRBJ2-7; TRBD1 is a possible D gene (5 bases). From germline, CDR1 is SGHRS and CDR2 YFSETQ. Deletions cut 2 bases from V and 3 bases from J, with 12 bases between. This CDR3 is 14 amino acids long. The CDR3 DNA is TGCGCCAGCAGCTTTCCAGGGATAAACTACGAGCAGTACTTC. Amino acids: CASSFPGINYEQYF.

The V call is TRBV24-1, the J call TRBJ2-1; 9 nucleotides match TRBD2. This CDR3 spans 14 amino acids. Trimming at V came to 2 bases and at J to 6 bases, leaving 1 base not matched to a gene. Germline values: CDR1 KGHDR, CDR2 SFDVKD. Here the CDR3 reads CATSDSSGINEQFF. As DNA, the CDR3 is TGTGCCACCAGTGATTCTAGCGGGATCAATGAGCAGTTCTTC.

The chain uses TRBV5-1 and TRBJ2-7, with 8 nucleotides matching TRBD1. V shed 5 bases, J shed 4 bases, and the junction held 5 bases outside the gene matches. Germline loops: CDR1 SGHRS, CDR2 YFSETQ. The CDR3 length is 13 residues. The CDR3 sequence is CASRTGVAYEQYF. In DNA form, the CDR3 reads TGCGCCAGCAGGACAGGGGTAGCTTACGAGCAGTACTTC.

This clone was found a few times. This chain uses TRBV12-3 or TRBV12-4 with TRBJ2-7, with TRBD1 identical over 8 bases. Losses at the gene ends were 5 bases for V and 5 bases for J; bases not matched to a gene: 5. This CDR3 contains 13 residues. This CDR3 is CASSPDRAHEQYF. The CDR3 DNA reads TGTGCCAGCAGTCCGGACAGGGCCCACGAGCAGTACTTC.

This clone has a single count. The rearrangement uses TRBV28 and TRBJ2-2; D not certain. Deletions cut 3 bases from V and 1 base from J, with 15 bases between. The germline gives CDR1 MDHEN, CDR2 SYDVKM. This CDR3 contains 17 residues. CDR3 sequence: CASSFSSGTQNTGELFF. In DNA form, the CDR3 reads TGTGCCAGCAGTTTCTCCTCAGGTACCCAGAACACCGGGGAGCTGTTTTTT.

V gene TRBV19 combines with J gene TRBJ2-1; TRBD1 matches 9 bases. Germline V lookup: CDR1 LNHDA, CDR2 SQIVND (reference sequence). This CDR3 contains 14 residues. V shed 5 bases and J 8 bases; nucleotides not matched to a gene: 7. As DNA, the CDR3 is TGTGCCAGTAGTCACCGGGACAGGGTCTATGAGCAGTTCTTC. Protein: CASSHRDRVYEQFF.

J is TRBJ2-7 and V is TRBV7-8; TRBD1 matches 9 bases. The ends lost 5 bases at V and 3 bases at J; junction bases unmatched: 5. Germline values: CDR1 SGHVS, CDR2 FQNEAQ. The CDR3 totals 14 residues. The CDR3: CASSPTGGDYEQYF. CDR3 in DNA: TGTGCCAGCAGCCCAACAGGGGGCGACTACGAGCAGTACTTC.

The chain couples TRBV7-9 to TRBJ1-6; 8 bases map to TRBD1. Trimming at V came to 4 bases and at J to 1 base, leaving 3 bases not matched to a gene. The CDR3 is 16 residues long. Germline CDR1 and CDR2: SEHNR and FQNEAQ (reference sequence). The CDR3 DNA is TGTGCCAGCAGCTCGGACAGGGAATCCTATAATTCACCCCTCCACTTT. It yields the protein CASSSDRESYNSPLHF.

This clone came up once. The chain is built from TRBV5-1 and TRBJ2-1; 11 bases line up with TRBD2. The V gene's germline CDR1 is SGHRS and CDR2 YFSETQ. V dropped 2 bases and J dropped 0; count of bases not matched to a gene: 1. There are 16 residues in the CDR3. The CDR3 here is CASSFGLAGSYNEQFF. CDR3 DNA: TGCGCCAGCAGCTTTGGACTAGCGGGCTCCTACAATGAGCAGTTCTTC.

The chain has TRBV7-8 and TRBJ1-5; D may be TRBD1 (6 bases). Trimming stripped 2 bases from V and 4 bases from J, with 12 bases between. The germline gives CDR1 SGHVS, CDR2 FQNEAQ. The CDR3 is 15 amino acids. This CDR3 is CASSLIEGENQPQHF. CDR3 bases: TGTGCCAGCAGCTTAATCGAGGGGGAGAATCAGCCCCAGCATTTT.

V gene TRBV7-8 combines with J gene TRBJ2-7; 7 bases fit TRBD1. Germline V CDR1 and CDR2: SGHVS, FQNEAQ. The J segment lost 3 bases and the V segment lost 5 bases, leaving 16 bases of the junction unmatched. This CDR3 spans 17 amino acids. The CDR3 is CASSRTLDRMDIYEQYF. The CDR3 DNA follows: TGTGCCAGCAGCCGAACCTTGGACAGGATGGACATCTACGAGCAGTACTTC.